The next 21 T cell receptor beta chains were all read from a single sample in a study of blood T cells in healthy people across ages. PCR was performed a second time for about 7 to 11 cycles using a sample-barcoded 5' primer and a J-beta primer mix. TCRdb used MiXCR to reprocess the 5' RACE reads, holding one entry per CDR3 protein. There are 730,000 or so distinct CDR3 sequences in the sample; around 40% occur only once, and 20% to 25% lies in the top ten. The sequenced sample was blood. These receptors all stem from a woman aged 55-70 years in good health.

The chain recombines TRBV12-3 or TRBV12-4 with TRBJ2-1, with a tentative D call TRBD1 (6 bases). V was pared by 5 bases and J by 4 bases, with 15 bases between. The CDR3 sequence is 15 residues long. Here the CDR3 DNA reads TGTGCCAGCAGTGTTGGACAGAGTCATTACAATGAGCAGTTCTTC. Residues: CASSVGQSHYNEQFF.

In this sample, this clonotype turned up a few times. The V call is TRBV5-5, the J call TRBJ2-5; D ambiguous. The CDR3 runs to 14 residues. Germline V gene data show CDR1 as SGHKS and CDR2 as YYEKEE (reference sequence). Trimming cost V 1 base and J 1 base, with 8 bases left between them. The CDR3 loop reads CASSLSALQETQYF. DNA of the CDR3: TGTGCCAGCAGCTTGTCGGCACTCCAAGAGACCCAGTACTTC. The entire variable domain, with the rest obtained from reference TRBV5-5 and TRBJ2-5, is as follows: DAGVTQSPTHLIKTRGQQVTLRCSPISGHKSVSWYQQVLGQGPQFIFQYYEKEERGRGNFPDRFSARQFPNYSSELNVNALLLGDSALYLCASSLSALQETQYFGPGTRLLVL.

The J gene is TRBJ2-2, the V gene TRBV29-1; no clear D. CDR1 is SQVTM and CDR2 is ANQGSEA in the germline V gene. Trimming removed 4 bases from V and 5 bases from J, with 11 bases in between. This CDR3 region has 13 residues. The CDR3 is CSVGQIQTGELFF. CDR3 bases: TGCAGCGTTGGCCAGATTCAAACCGGGGAGCTGTTTTTT.

On this clonotype: The junction does not match germline at one end; this may be a read error. The chain joins TRBV5-1 to TRBJ1-2; 10 nucleotides agree with TRBD1. Germline lookup yields CDR1 SGHRS and CDR2 YFSETQ. There are 13 residues in the CDR3. The CDR3 DNA reads TGCGCCAGCAGCGATGACAGGGGGCATGGCTGCACCTTC. Translation: CASSDDRGHGCTF.

The chain uses TRBV6-1 and TRBJ2-3; 9 bases align to TRBD2. There are 16 residues in the CDR3. With V trimmed by 1 base and J by 4 bases, 6 bases remained unmatched. The germline CDR1 and CDR2 sequences are MNHNS and SASEGT. The CDR3, as DNA: TGTGCCAGCAGTGAAGGTTTAGCGGGAGCGGCAGATACGCAGTATTTT. Translation: CASSEGLAGAADTQYF.

The chain recombines TRBV9 with TRBJ1-1, with 8 bases fitting TRBD1. The CDR3 runs to 14 residues. Trimming took 0 bases from V and 6 from J; bases not matched to a gene: 4. From germline, CDR1 is SGDLS and CDR2 YYNGEE. The CDR3 reads CASSVAAGGSEAFF. The DNA of the CDR3 is TGTGCCAGCAGCGTAGCGGCAGGGGGCTCTGAAGCTTTCTTT.

The chain couples TRBV4-1 to TRBJ2-7; the D is unclear. This CDR3 spans 14 amino acids. Germline CDR1 and CDR2: MGHRA and YSYEKL. V was trimmed by 5 bases and J by 0 bases, leaving 11 bases between them. The DNA of the CDR3 is TGCGCCAGCAGCTACACCATGAGCTCCTACGAGCAGTACTTC. Its translation: CASSYTMSSYEQYF.

The chain links TRBV27 to TRBJ2-3, with TRBD2 matching 12 bases. Germline V lookup: CDR1 MNHEY, CDR2 SMNVEV (reference sequence). The trim removed 6 bases at V and 0 bases at J, leaving 7 bases unmatched. The CDR3 is 17 amino acids. The CDR3 sequence is CASSPTSGGLSTDTQYF. CDR3 in DNA: TGTGCCAGCAGCCCGACTAGCGGGGGTTTAAGCACAGATACGCAGTATTTT.

This chain uses TRBV28 with TRBJ2-7, with 12 bases fitting TRBD2. Trimming at V came to 6 bases and at J to 5 bases, leaving 5 bases not matched to a gene. Germline V lookup: CDR1 MDHEN, CDR2 SYDVKM. This CDR3 has 14 amino acids. For the CDR3, the DNA is TGTGCCAGCAGGCAGGGACTAGCGGGTAACGAGCAGTACTTC. Its translation is CASRQGLAGNEQYF. The whole variable domain, remainder taken from reference TRBV28 and TRBJ2-7, is DVKVTQSSRYLVKRTGEKVFLECVQDMDHENMFWYRQDPGLGLRLIYFSYDVKMKEKGDIPEGYSVSREKKERFSLILESASTNQTSMYLCASRQGLAGNEQYFGPGTRLTVT.

The V and J genes are TRBV6-2 or TRBV6-3 and TRBJ2-7; D remains ambiguous. Germline CDR1 MNHEY, CDR2 SVGEGT. V lost 6 bases, J lost 6 bases, and 21 bases lay in between. CDR3 length: 15 amino acids. The CDR3 region is CASRSTPSTTGEQYF. CDR3 coding DNA: TGTGCCAGCAGATCGACACCCTCTACTACGGGCGAGCAGTACTTC.

With respect to this clonotype: The junction differs from germline at one of its ends, possibly a read error. V gene TRBV6-5 combines with J gene TRBJ2-7; maybe TRBD2 (5 bases). The germline gives CDR1 MNHEY, CDR2 SVGAGI. The CDR3 has 13 residues. The CDR3 bases are TGTGCCAGCAGTTACTCGGGAGCGGATGAGCGGTACTTC. It codes for CASSYSGADERYF.

This clonotype was counted between two and nine times. This chain uses TRBV6-5 with TRBJ1-2; the match to TRBD1 covers 10 bases. V lost 4 bases, J lost 4 bases, and 9 bases stayed unmatched. Germline V gene sequence: CDR1 MNHEY, CDR2 SVGAGI. The CDR3 consists of 16 residues. CDR3: CASSSDRDRGGYGYTF. For the CDR3, the DNA is TGTGCCAGCAGTTCCGACCGGGACAGGGGAGGCTATGGCTACACCTTC.

The chain combines TRBV18 with TRBJ1-6; weak D call: TRBD1 (5 bases). From germline, CDR1 is KGHSH and CDR2 LQKENI. The CDR3 covers 15 residues. The V end lost 0 bases, the J end lost 6 bases, and 9 bases lay between the germline ends. CDR3: CASSPPEGSNSPLHF. The CDR3 DNA follows: TGTGCCAGCTCACCACCCGAGGGGAGTAATTCACCCCTCCACTTT.

The V gene is TRBV12-3 or TRBV12-4, the J gene TRBJ2-3; D is perhaps TRBD2 (7 bases). V shed 7 bases and J shed 4 bases, with 12 bases lying between them. The CDR3 loop spans 13 amino acids. This CDR3 is CASTRGAPDTQYF. CDR3 nucleotides: TGTGCCAGCACTCGGGGGGCCCCAGATACGCAGTATTTT.

This sequence joins TRBV6-6 and TRBJ2-5; D tentatively fits TRBD1 or TRBD2 (5 bases each). V lost 6 bases and J lost 5, with 16 bases in between. The CDR3 spans 14 residues. The germline V gene has CDR1 MNHNY and CDR2 SVGAGI (reference sequence). The CDR3 spells CASRAGTLEETQYF. The CDR3 coding sequence is TGTGCCAGCAGGGCCGGGACCCTGGAGGAGACCCAGTACTTC.

This sequence joins TRBV27 and TRBJ1-1; D not resolved. V was cut by 5 bases and J by 5 bases, with 12 bases left in between. The CDR3 has 13 residues. Germline V gene sequence: CDR1 MNHEY, CDR2 SMNVEV (reference sequence). CDR3: CASSHGTVTEAFF. The CDR3 DNA is TGTGCCAGCAGTCACGGCACAGTGACTGAAGCTTTCTTT.

This clonotype was detected a few times. This chain links TRBV10-3 with TRBJ1-1; 7 nucleotides match TRBD1. V was pared by 10 bases and J by 8 bases, with 16 bases of the junction left unmatched. From germline, CDR1 is ENHRY and CDR2 SYGVKD. This CDR3 is 14 amino acids long. CDR3 protein: CATSPDQSQGEAFF. In nucleotides, the CDR3 is TGTGCCACCTCGCCCGACCAATCACAGGGGGAAGCTTTCTTT.

This sequence joins TRBV18 and TRBJ2-6; D gene ambiguous. The CDR3 contains 15 residues. Deletions cut 3 bases from V and 0 bases from J, with 6 bases between. Germline CDR1 KGHSH, CDR2 LQKENI. CDR3 bases: TGTGCCAGCTCACCCCTTAACTCTGGGGCCAACGTCCTGACTTTC. Protein: CASSPLNSGANVLTF.

This clonotype has a handful of counts. The J gene is TRBJ2-3, the V gene TRBV20-1; TRBD2 matches 15 bases. V dropped 6 bases and J dropped 4; count of bases not matched to a gene: 5. The germline gives CDR1 DFQATT, CDR2 SNEGSKA (reference sequence). CDR3 length: 15 amino acids. The CDR3 region is CSARTSGRAADTQYF. In nucleotides, the CDR3 is TGCAGTGCCCGGACTAGCGGGAGGGCTGCAGATACGCAGTATTTT.

This chain uses TRBV4-2 with TRBJ2-7; tentatively, D is TRBD2 (6 bases). This CDR3 has 15 residues. Germline assignment: CDR1 LGHNA and CDR2 YNFKEQ. V was pared by 2 bases and J by 3 bases, with 14 bases between. This CDR3 is CASSQTPSANYEQYF. The CDR3 DNA sequence: TGTGCCAGCAGCCAAACCCCTAGCGCCAACTACGAGCAGTACTTC.

This chain uses TRBV20-1 with TRBJ2-5; 9 bases are shared with TRBD2. V was pared by 5 bases and J by 1 base, with 5 bases of the junction left unmatched. Germline V CDR1 and CDR2: DFQATT, SNEGSKA (reference sequence). This CDR3 comprises 14 residues. Written as DNA, the CDR3 is TGCAGTGCTGCCGAGGGACTAGCCCAAGAGACCCAGTACTTC. Encoded protein: CSAAEGLAQETQYF.